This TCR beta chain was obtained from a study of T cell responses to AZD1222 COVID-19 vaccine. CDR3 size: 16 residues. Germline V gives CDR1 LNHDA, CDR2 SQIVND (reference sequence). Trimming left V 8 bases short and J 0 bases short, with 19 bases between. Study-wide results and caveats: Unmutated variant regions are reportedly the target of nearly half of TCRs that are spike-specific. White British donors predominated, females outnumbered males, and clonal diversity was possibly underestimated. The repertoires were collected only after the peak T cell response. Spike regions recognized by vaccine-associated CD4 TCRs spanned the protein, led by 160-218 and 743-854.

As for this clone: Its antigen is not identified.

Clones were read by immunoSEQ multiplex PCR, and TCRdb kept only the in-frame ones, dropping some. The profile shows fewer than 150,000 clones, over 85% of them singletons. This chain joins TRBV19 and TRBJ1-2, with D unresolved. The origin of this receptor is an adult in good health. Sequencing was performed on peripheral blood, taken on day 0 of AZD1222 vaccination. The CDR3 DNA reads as TGTGCCAGTCAAGGAGGTAGCGGACGAGCTAACTATGGCTACACCTTC. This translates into CASQGGSGRANYGYTF.